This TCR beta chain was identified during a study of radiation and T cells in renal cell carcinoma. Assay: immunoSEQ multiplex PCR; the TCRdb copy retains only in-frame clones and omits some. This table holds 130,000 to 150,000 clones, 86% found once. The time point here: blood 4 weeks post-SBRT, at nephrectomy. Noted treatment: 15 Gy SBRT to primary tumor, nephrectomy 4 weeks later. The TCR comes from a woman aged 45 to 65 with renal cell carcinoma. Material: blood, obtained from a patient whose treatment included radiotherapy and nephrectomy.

The CDR3 coding sequence is TGTGCCAGCAGTGATGTCAGCGGCTACGAGCAGTACTTC. This codes for CASSDVSGYEQYF. The V and J genes are TRBV6-1 and TRBJ2-7, with a tentative D call TRBD2 (5 bases). Germline lookup yields CDR1 MNHNS and CDR2 SASEGT. The ends were cut back, 3 bases at V and 3 bases at J, with 9 bases in the middle. The CDR3 runs 13 residues.